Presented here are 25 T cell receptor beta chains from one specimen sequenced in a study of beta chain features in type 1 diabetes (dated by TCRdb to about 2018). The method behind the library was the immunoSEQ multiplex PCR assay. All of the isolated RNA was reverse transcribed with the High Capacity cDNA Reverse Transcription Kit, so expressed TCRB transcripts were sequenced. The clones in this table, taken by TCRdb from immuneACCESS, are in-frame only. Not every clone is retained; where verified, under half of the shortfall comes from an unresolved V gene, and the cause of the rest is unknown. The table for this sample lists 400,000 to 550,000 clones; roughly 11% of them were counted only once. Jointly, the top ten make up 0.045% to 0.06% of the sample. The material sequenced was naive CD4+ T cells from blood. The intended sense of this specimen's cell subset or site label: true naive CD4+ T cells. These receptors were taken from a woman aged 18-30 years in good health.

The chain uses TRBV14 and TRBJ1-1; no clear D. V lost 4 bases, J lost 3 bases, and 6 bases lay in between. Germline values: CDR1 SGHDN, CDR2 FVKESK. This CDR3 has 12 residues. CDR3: CASSPGYTEAFF. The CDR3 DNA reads TGTGCCAGCAGCCCGGGATACACTGAAGCTTTCTTT.

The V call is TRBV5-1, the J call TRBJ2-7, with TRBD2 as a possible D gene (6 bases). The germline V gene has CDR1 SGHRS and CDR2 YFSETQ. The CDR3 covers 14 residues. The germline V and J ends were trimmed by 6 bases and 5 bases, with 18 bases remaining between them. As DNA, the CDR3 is TGCGCCAGCACCTCGGGACTCCCGGGGGACGAGCAGTACTTC. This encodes CASTSGLPGDEQYF.

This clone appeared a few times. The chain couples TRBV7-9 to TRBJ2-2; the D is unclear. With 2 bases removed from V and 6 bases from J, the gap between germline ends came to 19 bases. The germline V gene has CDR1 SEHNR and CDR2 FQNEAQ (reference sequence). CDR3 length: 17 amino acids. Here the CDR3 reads CASSLILNSRGPGELFF. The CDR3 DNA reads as TGTGCCAGCAGCTTAATCCTGAACTCAAGAGGTCCCGGGGAGCTGTTTTTT.

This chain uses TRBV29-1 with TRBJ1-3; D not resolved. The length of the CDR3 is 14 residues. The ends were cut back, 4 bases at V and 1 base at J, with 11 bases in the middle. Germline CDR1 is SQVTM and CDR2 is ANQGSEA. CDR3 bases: TGCAGCGTTGGTATGGTGGCGTCTGGAAACACCATATATTTT. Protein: CSVGMVASGNTIYF.

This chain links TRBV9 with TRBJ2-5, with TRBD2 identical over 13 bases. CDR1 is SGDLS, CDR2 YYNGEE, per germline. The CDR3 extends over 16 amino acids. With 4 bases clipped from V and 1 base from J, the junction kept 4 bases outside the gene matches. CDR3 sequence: CASSPGTSGAQETQYF. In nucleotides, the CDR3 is TGTGCCAGCAGCCCCGGGACTAGCGGGGCCCAAGAGACCCAGTACTTC.

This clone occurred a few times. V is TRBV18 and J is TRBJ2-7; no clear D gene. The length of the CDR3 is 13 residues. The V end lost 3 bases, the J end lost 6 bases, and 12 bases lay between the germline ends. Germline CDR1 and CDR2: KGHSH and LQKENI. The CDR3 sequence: CASSPVLSVEQYF. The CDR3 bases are TGTGCCAGCTCACCCGTCCTTAGTGTCGAGCAGTACTTC.

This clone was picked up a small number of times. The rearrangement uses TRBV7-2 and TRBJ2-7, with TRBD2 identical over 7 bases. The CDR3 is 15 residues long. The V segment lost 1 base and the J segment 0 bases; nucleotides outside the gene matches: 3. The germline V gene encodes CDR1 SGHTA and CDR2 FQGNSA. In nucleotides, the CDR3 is TGTGCCAGCAGCTTAGTCGGCGGGAGCTCCTACGAGCAGTACTTC. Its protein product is CASSLVGGSSYEQYF.

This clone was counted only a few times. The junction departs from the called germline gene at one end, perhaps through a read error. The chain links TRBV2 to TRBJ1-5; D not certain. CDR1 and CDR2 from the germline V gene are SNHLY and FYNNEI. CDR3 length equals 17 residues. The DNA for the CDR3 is TGTGCCAGCAGAGAAGGGATCCCTCCCAATAGCAATCAGCCCCAGCATTTT. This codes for CASREGIPPNSNQPQHF.

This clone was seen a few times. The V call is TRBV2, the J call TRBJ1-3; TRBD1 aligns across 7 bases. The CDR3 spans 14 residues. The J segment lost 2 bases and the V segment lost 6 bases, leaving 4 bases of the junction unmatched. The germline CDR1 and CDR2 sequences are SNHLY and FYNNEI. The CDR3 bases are TGTGCCAGCAGGAGTGGACAGGCTGGAAACACCATATATTTT. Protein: CASRSGQAGNTIYF. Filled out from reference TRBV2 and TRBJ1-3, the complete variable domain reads EPEVTQTPSHQVTQMGQEVILRCVPISNHLYFYWYRQILGQKVEFLVSFYNNEISEKSEIFDDQFSVERPDGSNFTLKIRSTKLEDSAMYFCASRSGQAGNTIYFGEGSWLTVV.

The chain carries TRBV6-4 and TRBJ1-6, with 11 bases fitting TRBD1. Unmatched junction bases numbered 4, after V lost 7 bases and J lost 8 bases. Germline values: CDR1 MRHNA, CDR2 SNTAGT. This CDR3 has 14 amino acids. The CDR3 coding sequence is TGTGCCAGCATGAGGGACAGGGGGGATTCACCCCTCCACTTT. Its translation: CASMRDRGDSPLHF.

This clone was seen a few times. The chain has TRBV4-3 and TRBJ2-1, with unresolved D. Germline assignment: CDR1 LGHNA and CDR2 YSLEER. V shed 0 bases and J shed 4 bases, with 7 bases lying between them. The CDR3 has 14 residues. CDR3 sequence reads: CASSQEPWYNEQFF. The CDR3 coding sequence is TGCGCCAGCAGCCAAGAACCATGGTACAATGAGCAGTTCTTC.

As DNA, the CDR3 is TGTGCTAGTGGTTTGGTACCTGGCAGACCGAACACTGAAGCTTTCTTT. This gives the protein CASGLVPGRPNTEAFF. The chain uses TRBV12-5 and TRBJ1-1; no firm D call. The CDR3 has 16 residues. Germline V CDR1 and CDR2: LGHNT, FRNRAP. Between the trimmed V and J ends, which lost 0 bases and 1 base, there was a span of 12 bases.

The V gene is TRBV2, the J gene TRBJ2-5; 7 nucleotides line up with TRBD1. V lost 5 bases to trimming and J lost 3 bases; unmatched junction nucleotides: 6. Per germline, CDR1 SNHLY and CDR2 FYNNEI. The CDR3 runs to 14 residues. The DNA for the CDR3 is TGTGCCAGCAGTAAAGACAGGGCCAAAGAGACCCAGTACTTC. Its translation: CASSKDRAKETQYF. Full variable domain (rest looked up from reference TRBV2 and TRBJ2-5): EPEVTQTPSHQVTQMGQEVILRCVPISNHLYFYWYRQILGQKVEFLVSFYNNEISEKSEIFDDQFSVERPDGSNFTLKIRSTKLEDSAMYFCASSKDRAKETQYFGPGTRLLVL.

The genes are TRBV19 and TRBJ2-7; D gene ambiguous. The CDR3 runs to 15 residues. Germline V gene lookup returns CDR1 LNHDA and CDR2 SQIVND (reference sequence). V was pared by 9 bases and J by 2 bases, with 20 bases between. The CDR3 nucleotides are TGTGCCAGCAGCCCTAGGCAGGCGCAAGCCTACGAGCAGTACTTC. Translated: CASSPRQAQAYEQYF.

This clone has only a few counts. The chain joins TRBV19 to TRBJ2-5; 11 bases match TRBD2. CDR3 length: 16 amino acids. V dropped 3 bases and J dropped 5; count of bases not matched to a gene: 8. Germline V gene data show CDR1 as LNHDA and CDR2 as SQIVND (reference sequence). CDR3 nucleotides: TGTGCCAGTAGTATCCTAGCGGGAGGTAGTGCGGAGACCCAGTACTTC. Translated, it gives CASSILAGGSAETQYF.

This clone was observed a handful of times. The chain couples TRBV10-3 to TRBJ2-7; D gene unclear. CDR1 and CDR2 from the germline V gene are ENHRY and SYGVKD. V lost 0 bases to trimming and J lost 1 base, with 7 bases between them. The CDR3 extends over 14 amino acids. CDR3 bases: TGTGCCATCAGTGAGTCGATACCTTCCTACGAGCAGTACGTC. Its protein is CAISESIPSYEQYV.

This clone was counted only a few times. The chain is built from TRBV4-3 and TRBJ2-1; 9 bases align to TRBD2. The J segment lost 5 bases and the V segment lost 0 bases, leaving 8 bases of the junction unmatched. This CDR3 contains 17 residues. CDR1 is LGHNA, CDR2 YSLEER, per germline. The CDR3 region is CASSQEFRLAGNNEQFF. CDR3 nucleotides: TGCGCCAGCAGCCAAGAGTTCCGGCTAGCGGGAAACAATGAGCAGTTCTTC.

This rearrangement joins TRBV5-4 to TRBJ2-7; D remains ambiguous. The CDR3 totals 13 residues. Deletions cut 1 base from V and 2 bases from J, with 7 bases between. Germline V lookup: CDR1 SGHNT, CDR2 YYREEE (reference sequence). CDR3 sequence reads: CASSLWATYEQYV. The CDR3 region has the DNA TGTGCCAGCAGCTTGTGGGCTACCTACGAGCAGTACGTC.

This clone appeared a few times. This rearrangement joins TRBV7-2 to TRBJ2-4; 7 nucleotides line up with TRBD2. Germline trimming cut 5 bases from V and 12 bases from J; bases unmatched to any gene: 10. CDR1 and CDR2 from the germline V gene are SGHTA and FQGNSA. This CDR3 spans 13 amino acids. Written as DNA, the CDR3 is TGTGCCAGCAGCGTACCGGAAGAGCGGGGTCAGTACTTC. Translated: CASSVPEERGQYF. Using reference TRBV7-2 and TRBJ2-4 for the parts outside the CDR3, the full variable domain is GAGVSQSPSNKVTEKGKDVELRCDPISGHTALYWYRQSLGQGLEFLIYFQGNSAPDKSGLPSDRFSAERTGGSVSTLTIQRTQQEDSAVYLCASSVPEERGQYFGAGTRLSVL.

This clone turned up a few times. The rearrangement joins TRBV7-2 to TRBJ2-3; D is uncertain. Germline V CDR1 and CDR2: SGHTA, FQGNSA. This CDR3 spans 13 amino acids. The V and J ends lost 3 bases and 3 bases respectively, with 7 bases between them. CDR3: CASSFEGTDTQYF. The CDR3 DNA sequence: TGTGCCAGCAGCTTCGAAGGAACAGATACGCAGTATTTT. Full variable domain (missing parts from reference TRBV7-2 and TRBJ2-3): GAGVSQSPSNKVTEKGKDVELRCDPISGHTALYWYRQSLGQGLEFLIYFQGNSAPDKSGLPSDRFSAERTGGSVSTLTIQRTQQEDSAVYLCASSFEGTDTQYFGPGTRLTVL.

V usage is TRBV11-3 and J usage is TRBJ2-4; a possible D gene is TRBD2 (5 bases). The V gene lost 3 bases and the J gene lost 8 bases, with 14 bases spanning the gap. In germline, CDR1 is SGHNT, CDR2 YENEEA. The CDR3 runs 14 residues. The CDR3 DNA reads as TGTGCCAGCAGCTTTGGGAGAAGTGGGGACATTCAGTACTTC. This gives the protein CASSFGRSGDIQYF.

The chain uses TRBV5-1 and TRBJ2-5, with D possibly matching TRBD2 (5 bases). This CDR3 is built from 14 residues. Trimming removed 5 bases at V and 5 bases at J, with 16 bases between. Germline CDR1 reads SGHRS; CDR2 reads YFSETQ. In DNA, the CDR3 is TGCGCCAGCAGTCGGCGGGCTCCCTGGGAGACCCAGTACTTC. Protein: CASSRRAPWETQYF.

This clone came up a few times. CDR3 nucleotides: TGTGCCACCAGCTACTATCTGGGGGGTTGGGATACGCAGTATTTT. Translation: CATSYYLGGWDTQYF. This chain links TRBV15 with TRBJ2-3, with a weak D call TRBD2 (6 bases). Trimming cost V 5 bases and J 6 bases, with 18 bases left between them. This CDR3 region has 15 residues. Germline V gives CDR1 LNHNV, CDR2 YYDKDF (reference sequence).

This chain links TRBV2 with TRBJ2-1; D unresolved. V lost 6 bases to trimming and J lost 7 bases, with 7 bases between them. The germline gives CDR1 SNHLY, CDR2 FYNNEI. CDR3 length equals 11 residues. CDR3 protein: CASRVTNEQFF. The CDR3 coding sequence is TGTGCCAGCAGGGTCACGAATGAGCAGTTCTTC.

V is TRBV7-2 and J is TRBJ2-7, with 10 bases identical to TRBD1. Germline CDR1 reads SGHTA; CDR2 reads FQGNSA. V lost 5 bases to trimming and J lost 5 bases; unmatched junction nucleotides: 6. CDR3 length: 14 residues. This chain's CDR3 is CASSRQGAINEQYF. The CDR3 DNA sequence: TGTGCCAGCAGCCGACAGGGGGCAATCAACGAGCAGTACTTC. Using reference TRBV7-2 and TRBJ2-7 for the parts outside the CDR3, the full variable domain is GAGVSQSPSNKVTEKGKDVELRCDPISGHTALYWYRQSLGQGLEFLIYFQGNSAPDKSGLPSDRFSAERTGGSVSTLTIQRTQQEDSAVYLCASSRQGAINEQYFGPGTRLTVT.